This T cell receptor beta chain was captured by sequencing in a study of blood T cell repertoires in COVID-19. Study-level background: Some COVID-19 samples were acute and others convalescent; all came from the United States, Italy and Spain. From T cells, B-cell-depleted T cells, or PBMCs came the material, which was cDNA or gDNA.

Germline V gene data show CDR1 as SGHRS and CDR2 as YFSETQ. The V end was cut by 5 bases, the J end by 3 bases, with 21 bases between. The CDR3 loop spans 17 amino acids. As handled by the study authors: Estimation of nucleated cell counts was performed using reference gene primer amplification. Sequencing was performed with immunoSEQ multiplex PCR; in TCRdb, only in-frame clones are kept and a portion is missing. For V, J and clone size, that table is used; D and trimming come from the DNA. This table holds around 300,000 clones, around 90% found once. The chain links TRBV5-1 to TRBJ2-1; the D gene is possibly TRBD2 (6 bases). This receptor was obtained from a woman aged 25 to 39 with COVID-19, enrolled during active disease. Source material: peripheral blood. The CDR3: CASSRAGSAYDYNEQFF. The CDR3 nucleotides read TGCGCCAGCAGTCGAGCCGGGAGCGCCTATGACTACAATGAGCAGTTCTTC.